These 2 T cell receptor delta chains originate from one sample sequenced in a study of gamma-delta chains in newborns, infants, children. TCRdb ran CATT on the reads. The data show under 7,000 delta-chain clones, with 10% to 12% seen just once and 6% to 8% held by the top ten. The specimen was blood. The source is a child who was a newborn, infant or young child, either healthy, febrile or measles-vaccinated (not recorded which).

The rearrangement links TRDV2 to TRDJ3; D possibly corresponds to TRDD3 (5 bases). TCRdb gives no J gene; it was assigned here by matching the DNA to germline. CDR1 and CDR2 from the germline V gene are GEAIGNYY and EKD. Trimming removed 1 base at V and 5 bases at J, with 17 bases between. This CDR3 region has 18 residues. Written as DNA, the CDR3 is TGTGCCTGTGACACAGCGGGGGCCCGGAGAAGGGACACCCGACAGATGTTTTTC. Translation gives CACDTAGARRRDTRQMFF.

Note on this clone: This may be a read error, as it is one base from a much larger clone. In the same sample, other DNA sequences code for this CDR3. The rearrangement uses TRDV2 and TRDJ2, with 11 bases fitting TRDD3. The V and J ends lost 0 bases and 8 bases, in that order; junction bases with no gene match: 4. Germline lookup yields CDR1 GEAIGNYY and CDR2 EKD. CDR3 size: 15 residues. CDR3 residues: CACDTVGDTTAQLFF. CDR3 nucleotide sequence: TGTGCCTGTGACACCGTGGGGGATACGACGGCACAACTCTTCTTT.